What follows are 20 T cell receptor beta chains derived from one specimen sequenced in a study of cytomegalovirus exposure and HLA in healthy donors (dated by TCRdb to the late 2010s). Receptor amplification or capture employed the immunoSEQ multiplex PCR assay. For the multiplex PCR, a mixture combining 60 forward primers for TCR Vbeta segments and 13 reverse primers for TCR Jbeta segments was used. TCRdb's version of the immuneACCESS table is confined to in-frame rearrangements and falls short of the full clone set. An unresolved V gene accounts for under half of the shortfall where checked; the remainder is of unknown origin. This sample gives around 100,000 clones in total; about 79% of them show up just once. The ten largest clonotypes hold more than 2% of the sample. Material: PBMCs. These TCRs come from a man aged 45-65 years in good health and CMV-seropositive.

The V gene is TRBV19, the J gene TRBJ2-3; maybe TRBD2 (5 bases). The germline V and J ends were trimmed by 1 base and 0 bases, with 11 bases remaining between them. The CDR3 length is 16 residues. CDR1 and CDR2 (germline): LNHDA, SQIVND (reference sequence). Written as DNA, the CDR3 is TGTGCCAGTAGTATAGCGGAGGAATCTAGCACAGATACGCAGTATTTT. Translating it yields CASSIAEESSTDTQYF.

The chain links TRBV7-3 to TRBJ2-1; 8 bases fit TRBD2. The V gene's germline CDR1 is SGHTA and CDR2 FQGTGA. This CDR3 is built from 15 residues. Trimming removed 3 bases from V and 4 bases from J; junction bases left unmatched: 5. The CDR3 DNA sequence: TGTGCCAGCAGCTTGTCTAGCGGGCTATACAATGAGCAGTTCTTC. This gives the protein CASSLSSGLYNEQFF. Complete variable domain (other parts from reference TRBV7-3 and TRBJ2-1): GAGVSQTPSNKVTEKGKYVELRCDPISGHTALYWYRQSLGQGPEFLIYFQGTGAADDSGLPNDRFFAVRPEGSVSTLKIQRTERGDSAVYLCASSLSSGLYNEQFFGPGTRLTVL.

The chain has TRBV7-2 and TRBJ1-5; D uncertain. Germline loops: CDR1 SGHTA, CDR2 FQGNSA. With 5 bases removed from V and 4 bases from J, the gap between germline ends came to 15 bases. This CDR3 comprises 15 residues. CDR3 region: CASSRTAGVNQPQHF. CDR3 DNA sequence: TGTGCCAGCAGCCGAACCGCCGGAGTGAATCAGCCCCAGCATTTT.

This clone has a single count. The chain is built from TRBV4-2 and TRBJ2-7, with D possibly TRBD2 on 5 matching bases. This CDR3 is 15 amino acids long. Germline V gene sequence: CDR1 LGHNA, CDR2 YNFKEQ. The ends were cut back, 0 bases at V and 3 bases at J, with 12 bases in the middle. DNA for the CDR3: TGTGCCAGCAGCCAAGATCGGCGGGTCCACTACGAGCAGTACTTC. Its translation is CASSQDRRVHYEQYF.

J is TRBJ2-7 and V is TRBV4-1; 7 bases map to TRBD2. V lost 0 bases, J lost 3 bases, and 5 bases stayed unmatched. The CDR3 is made up of 15 amino acids. Germline V lookup: CDR1 MGHRA, CDR2 YSYEKL. The CDR3 loop is CASSQDGSGDYEQYF. CDR3 DNA sequence: TGCGCCAGCAGCCAAGATGGAAGCGGGGACTACGAGCAGTACTTC.

The chain employs TRBV19 and TRBJ2-1; TRBD2 is a possible D gene (5 bases). The CDR3 runs 16 residues. Germline CDR1 and CDR2: LNHDA and SQIVND (reference sequence). V was pared by 3 bases and J by 5 bases, with 17 bases between. CDR3 nucleotide sequence: TGTGCCAGTAGTATCGGTAAGCGGCTAGACGACAATGAGCAGTTCTTC. As protein: CASSIGKRLDDNEQFF.

The chain is built from TRBV5-6 and TRBJ2-5; the D gene is possibly TRBD1 (5 bases). The end of the DNA is better explained by TRBJ2-7, so the J call may be wrong. This CDR3 spans 13 amino acids. Looked up from germline, CDR1 is SGHDT and CDR2 is YYEEEE. The CDR3 nucleotides are TGTGCCAGCAGCTTAAAACCAGGGAACGAGCAGTACTTC. This encodes CASSLKPGNEQYF.

In the case of this clone: Other DNA sequences in the sample encode the same CDR3. CDR3 sequence (DNA): TGTGCCAGCAGTGAACCCGACAGGGGGCGCGGCAAGAGAACTGAAGCTTTCTTT. Translated, it gives CASSEPDRGRGKRTEAFF. This chain joins TRBV25-1 and TRBJ1-1; the match to TRBD1 covers 10 bases. Germline V gives CDR1 MGHDK, CDR2 SYGVNS. CDR3 length: 18 residues. Trimming took 2 bases from V and 5 from J; bases not matched to a gene: 14.

This rearrangement joins TRBV5-1 to TRBJ2-3; weak D call: TRBD2 (5 bases). The CDR3 is 16 residues long. V lost 4 bases, J lost 5 bases, and 20 bases lay in between. Germline loops: CDR1 SGHRS, CDR2 YFSETQ. The CDR3 here is CASSTRSGSRVDTQYF. The CDR3 region has the DNA TGCGCCAGCAGCACCCGGTCGGGGTCCCGGGTAGATACGCAGTATTTT.

The V and J genes are TRBV9 and TRBJ2-7; 7 bases are shared with TRBD1. Germline CDR1 is SGDLS and CDR2 is YYNGEE. This CDR3 is 15 amino acids long. V shed 0 bases and J 6 bases; nucleotides not matched to a gene: 9. CDR3 sequence reads: CASSVEGRGMSEQYF. The CDR3 coding sequence is TGTGCCAGCAGCGTAGAGGGCAGGGGGATGAGCGAGCAGTACTTC.

The chain uses TRBV5-4 and TRBJ2-5, with TRBD1 matching 8 bases. This CDR3 contains 15 residues. Germline V gene data show CDR1 as SGHNT and CDR2 as YYREEE (reference sequence). Unmatched junction bases numbered 9, after V lost 3 bases and J lost 5 bases. This CDR3 reads CASSSTTGVGETQYF. The CDR3 coding sequence is TGTGCCAGCAGCTCTACGACAGGGGTAGGGGAGACCCAGTACTTC.

V is TRBV7-2 and J is TRBJ1-6; 9 nucleotides align to TRBD1. The CDR3 runs 16 residues. V lost 1 base, J lost 8 bases, and 6 bases stayed unmatched. The germline CDR1 and CDR2 sequences are SGHTA and FQGNSA. CDR3 sequence (DNA): TGTGCCAGCAGCTTAGAACAGGGGGCCGGGGATTCACCCCTCCACTTT. Amino acids: CASSLEQGAGDSPLHF.

This sequence joins TRBV5-4 and TRBJ2-5; a possible D gene is TRBD2 (6 bases). Trimming left V 0 bases short and J 7 bases short, with 10 bases between. In germline, CDR1 is SGHNT, CDR2 YYREEE (reference sequence). The CDR3 has 13 residues. CDR3 amino acids: CASSLVSGGTQYF. CDR3 in DNA: TGTGCCAGCAGCTTGGTTAGCGGCGGGACCCAGTACTTC.

The chain recombines TRBV2 with TRBJ1-6; the match to TRBD1 covers 8 bases. J was trimmed by 7 bases and V by 6 bases; bases with no gene match: 5. Germline assignment: CDR1 SNHLY and CDR2 FYNNEI. The CDR3 contains 14 residues. The CDR3 loop is CASSPQGANSPLHF. CDR3 DNA sequence: TGTGCCAGCAGCCCCCAGGGGGCGAATTCACCCCTCCACTTT. Full variable domain (rest looked up from reference TRBV2 and TRBJ1-6): EPEVTQTPSHQVTQMGQEVILRCVPISNHLYFYWYRQILGQKVEFLVSFYNNEISEKSEIFDDQFSVERPDGSNFTLKIRSTKLEDSAMYFCASSPQGANSPLHFGNGTRLTVT.

The rearrangement joins TRBV5-1 to TRBJ1-4; D possibly corresponds to TRBD1 (5 bases). This CDR3 is built from 15 residues. Germline loops: CDR1 SGHRS, CDR2 YFSETQ. V was shortened by 2 bases and J by 3 bases, with 11 bases between the two germline ends. CDR3 residues: CASSFQGRANEKLFF. In DNA form, the CDR3 reads TGCGCCAGCAGCTTTCAGGGTCGCGCTAATGAAAAACTGTTTTTT.

This chain uses TRBV20-1 with TRBJ2-7, with 9 bases lining up with TRBD1. The germline V gene encodes CDR1 DFQATT and CDR2 SNEGSKA (reference sequence). CDR3 length equals 11 residues. After removal of 2 bases from V and 12 bases from J, the junction contained 5 bases not matched to a gene. The CDR3 DNA follows: TGCAGTGCTAGATCCGGGACAGGGTGGTACTTC. This encodes CSARSGTGWYF.

The V gene is TRBV6-5, the J gene TRBJ1-1; the D is unclear. Per germline, CDR1 MNHEY and CDR2 SVGAGI. There are 12 residues in the CDR3. V lost 5 bases and J lost 4, with 8 bases in between. The CDR3 DNA sequence: TGTGCCAGCAGTCCCCGTAGCACTGAAGCTTTCTTT. It yields the protein CASSPRSTEAFF.

The chain uses TRBV19 and TRBJ1-2, with 8 bases aligning to TRBD1. This CDR3 is built from 13 residues. V lost 5 bases, J lost 8 bases, and 7 bases stayed unmatched. CDR1 is LNHDA, CDR2 SQIVND, per germline (reference sequence). The CDR3 region is CASSPRTGYGYTF. DNA for the CDR3: TGTGCCAGTAGTCCTCGGACAGGGTACGGCTACACCTTC.

The chain joins TRBV5-1 to TRBJ2-7; TRBD1 matches 8 bases. The CDR3 sequence is 17 residues long. Germline CDR1 SGHRS, CDR2 YFSETQ. V gave up 1 base and J gave up 7 bases; unmatched junction bases: 16. The CDR3: CASSLRQGSSEEREQYF. The CDR3 DNA reads TGCGCCAGCAGCTTGAGACAGGGGTCATCGGAGGAGAGGGAGCAGTACTTC.

The chain is built from TRBV9 and TRBJ1-1; TRBD1 matches 7 bases. This CDR3 contains 13 residues. V shed 4 bases and J 11 bases; nucleotides not matched to a gene: 11. Germline V lookup: CDR1 SGDLS, CDR2 YYNGEE. CDR3 amino acids: CASSPYQGGEAFF. DNA for the CDR3: TGTGCCAGCAGCCCCTATCAAGGGGGCGAGGCTTTCTTT.